These T cell receptor beta chains were read from a single sample in a study of radiotherapy plus CTLA-4 blockade in lung cancer. The protocol was immunoSEQ multiplex PCR, while the TCRdb copy is restricted to in-frame clones and leaves out a portion. The sample holds roughly 70,000 clones, roughly 87% seen once. The source was peripheral blood, collected from a patient treated with radiotherapy plus ipilimumab. The receptor set was obtained from a human donor with non-small cell lung cancer that progressed on radiotherapy plus ipilimumab. CDR3s include the opening cysteine and the closing phenylalanine or tryptophan. The D gene is left open where the match is weak. Only some rows state a clone size, as once, few, many or a class for expanded clones.

clone size,V gene,J gene,D gene,CDR3 DNA,CDR3 protein
.,TRBV18,TRBJ1-2,.,TGTGCCAGCTCACCCGGGACGGAGTATGGCTACACCTTC,CASSPGTEYGYTF
few,TRBV9,TRBJ1-3,.,TGTGCCAGCAGCCCCCCGGGACCTGGAAACACCATATATTTT,CASSPPGPGNTIYF
.,TRBV7-9,TRBJ2-7,.,TGTGCCAGCAGCTTAGGCCGGTCAGCCGAGCAGTACTTC,CASSLGRSAEQYF
.,TRBV7-9,TRBJ1-1,.,TGTGCCAGCAGCTTTGGGACAACGAACACTGAAGCTTTCTTT,CASSFGTTNTEAFF
.,TRBV6-1,TRBJ2-3,TRBD2,TGTGCCAGCAGTCCAGCGGGAGGACGAGATACGCAGTATTTT,CASSPAGGRDTQYF
.,TRBV11-2,TRBJ1-2,.,TGTGCCAGCAGCTTAGATCTGCTCGTAGAGTATGGCTACACCTTC,CASSLDLLVEYGYTF
few,TRBV27,TRBJ2-5,TRBD1,TGTGCCAGCGAAGACAGGGGGGGGGCCCAGTACTTC,CASEDRGGAQYF
.,TRBV15,TRBJ2-1,.,TGTGCCACCAGCAGAGAAACGACAAGTAAAAATGAGCAGTTCTTC,CATSRETTSKNEQFF
.,TRBV5-1,TRBJ2-1,TRBD2,TGCGCCAGCAGCTTCGGACTAGCGGGGCTGGGTTCCTACAATGAGCAGTTCTTC,CASSFGLAGLGSYNEQFF
.,TRBV19,TRBJ1-5,.,TGTGCCAGTAGTCCCCGGGCCAGCGTGCTAGCCCAGCATTTT,CASSPRASVLAQHF
.,TRBV19,TRBJ2-3,.,TGTGCCAGTAGTTCGGGGGCGGCGGGAGATACGCAGTATTTT,CASSSGAAGDTQYF
.,TRBV7-9,TRBJ2-5,TRBD2,TGTGCCAGCAGCTTAGGAGCGGGGTTAGAGACCCAGTACTTC,CASSLGAGLETQYF
.,TRBV5-1,TRBJ2-5,TRBD1,TGCGCCAGCAGCTTTAGGGGGACAGGGAATCAAGAGACCCAGTACTTC,CASSFRGTGNQETQYF
.,TRBV9,TRBJ2-5,TRBD2,TGTGCCAGCAGCGGGCGACTAGCGGGAAAGTCCGGAGAGACCCAGTACTTC,CASSGRLAGKSGETQYF
.,TRBV5-4,TRBJ2-7,.,TGTGCCAGCAGCTTGGATGGAGGGAGCTCCTACGAGCAGTACTTC,CASSLDGGSSYEQYF
.,TRBV19,TRBJ2-1,TRBD2,TGTGCCAGTAGTAAGGCCGGGACTAGCGGGATAAATGAGCAGTTCTTC,CASSKAGTSGINEQFF
.,TRBV6-1,TRBJ2-3,TRBD2,TGTGCCAGCAGAGCCCGGACTAGCGGGAGTGATACGCAGTATTTT,CASRARTSGSDTQYF
.,TRBV5-4,TRBJ2-7,.,TGTGCCAGCAGCTTCGATCGGGGTGGAGAGCAGTACTTC,CASSFDRGGEQYF
.,TRBV6-5,TRBJ1-5,.,TGTGCCAGCAGTTACTCGGTAGGGGGAAATCAGCCCCAGCATTTT,CASSYSVGGNQPQHF
.,TRBV11-2,TRBJ2-5,.,TGTGCCAGCAGCTTAGTGGGGCACGTAGGAGAGACCCAGTACTTC,CASSLVGHVGETQYF
.,TRBV5-1,TRBJ2-5,.,TGCGCCAGCAGCTTGGAAAGGGCCGACGAGACCCAGTACTTC,CASSLERADETQYF
.,TRBV27,TRBJ2-1,TRBD2,TGTGCCAGCAGTTTAGCGGGAGGTTTGGATGAGCAGTTCTTC,CASSLAGGLDEQFF
.,TRBV5-6,TRBJ2-5,TRBD2,TGTGCCAGCAGCTTGGAACTAGCGGGAATCGGGGAGACCCAGTACTTC,CASSLELAGIGETQYF
.,TRBV7-2,TRBJ2-1,TRBD2,TGTGCCAGCAGCCCCGGACTAGCGGGAGGAATTGAGCAGTTCTTC,CASSPGLAGGIEQFF
.,TRBV2,TRBJ1-5,TRBD1,TGTGCCAGCAGCCGACAGGGGACTTACAATCAGCCCCAGCATTTT,CASSRQGTYNQPQHF
.,TRBV6-5,TRBJ1-2,.,TGTGCCAGCAGCCCCCCGGAGGGTCTCTATGGCTACACCTTC,CASSPPEGLYGYTF
once,TRBV4-1,TRBJ2-6,.,TGCGCCAGCAGCCAAGAAGTTCCAAGGAGGGAACCTGGGGCCAACGTCCTGACTTTC,CASSQEVPRREPGANVLTF
once,TRBV5-1,TRBJ1-1,.,TGCGCCAGCAGCTTCGGGGAATTGAACACTGAAGCTTTCTTT,CASSFGELNTEAFF
.,TRBV6-1,TRBJ2-3,TRBD2,TGTGCCAGCAGTGAAAGTAAAGGACTAGCGGGAGGGGTTTGGGTCCCAGATACGCAGTATTTT,CASSESKGLAGGVWVPDTQYF
.,TRBV5-4,TRBJ2-7,.,TGTGCCAGCAGCCTCACCCAGGTAAGGGTGGTCCACGAGCAGTACTTC,CASSLTQVRVVHEQYF
.,TRBV5-1,TRBJ1-1,TRBD1,TGCGCCAGCAGTTCAGGACAGGGGGGAATTGGCGCTGAAGCTTTCTTT,CASSSGQGGIGAEAFF
.,TRBV5-6,TRBJ2-7,.,TGTGCCAGCAGCCCCGGGCCGGGGTCCCGCGAGCAGTACTTC,CASSPGPGSREQYF
once,TRBV5-1,TRBJ2-3,.,TGCGCCAGCAGCCCCACGCAAGCGGCTCTCACAGATACGCAGTATTTT,CASSPTQAALTDTQYF
.,TRBV6-1,TRBJ1-1,.,TGTGCCAGCAGTGTAAGGATGAACACTGAAGCTTTCTTT,CASSVRMNTEAFF
once,TRBV5-4,TRBJ2-7,.,TGTGCCAGCAGCTTGGGGGGTGGCGAGCAGTACTTC,CASSLGGGEQYF
.,TRBV30,TRBJ1-5,TRBD1,TGTGCCTGGAGTAAGGGACAGGGGAATCAGCCCCAGCATTTT,CAWSKGQGNQPQHF
.,TRBV5-1,TRBJ2-1,.,TGCGCCAGCAGCGTGGACAGATACTCCTACAATGAGCAGTTCTTC,CASSVDRYSYNEQFF
.,TRBV2,TRBJ1-1,.,TGTGCCAGCAAGGGACACAAGAACACTGAAGCTTTCTTT,CASKGHKNTEAFF
.,TRBV15,TRBJ2-7,.,TGTGCCACCAGCCCCCGTTGGGGATTTAGTGAGCAGTACTTC,CATSPRWGFSEQYF
.,TRBV6-1,TRBJ1-3,.,TGTGCCAGCGGTAGGGGGTTGGAAGACACCATATATTTT,CASGRGLEDTIYF
once,TRBV4-2,TRBJ2-2,TRBD2,TGTGCCAGCAGCCAAGAATCGCTAGCGGTTAACGGGGAGCTGTTTTTT,CASSQESLAVNGELFF
.,TRBV11-2,TRBJ2-7,TRBD1,TGTGCCAGCAGCACCCAACGACAGGGGAGGACCTACGAGCAGTACTTC,CASSTQRQGRTYEQYF
.,TRBV10-3,TRBJ1-2,.,TGTGCCATCAGTGAGTCTCGGTCTAACAATGGCTACACCTTC,CAISESRSNNGYTF
.,TRBV5-1,TRBJ2-5,.,TGCGCCAGCAGCGGGACGGGTACGGGGGAGACCCAGTACTTC,CASSGTGTGETQYF
.,TRBV19,TRBJ1-1,.,TGTGCCAGTAGTATGGGTAACACTGAAGCTTTCTTT,CASSMGNTEAFF
.,TRBV19,TRBJ1-4,.,TGTGCCAGTAGCGGGACCGGGGCAACTAATGAAAAACTGTTTTTT,CASSGTGATNEKLFF
few,TRBV2,TRBJ2-2,TRBD2,TGTGCCAGCAGTCCGGGACTAGCGACCTACACCGGGGAGCTGTTTTTT,CASSPGLATYTGELFF
.,TRBV5-4,TRBJ1-4,TRBD1,TGTGCCAGCAGCTGGGAGGGACAGGGGGGTGAAAAACTGTTTTTT,CASSWEGQGGEKLFF
few,TRBV29-1,TRBJ2-2,TRBD1,TGCAGCGTTGTTACAGGGGGCACCGGGGAGCTGTTTTTT,CSVVTGGTGELFF
.,TRBV29-1,TRBJ2-5,.,TGCAGCGGGTTTCAGGGGGAGACCCAGTACTTC,CSGFQGETQYF
.,TRBV6-1,TRBJ1-4,TRBD1,TGTGCCAGCTCAGGGGGTTCTAATGAAAAACTGTTTTTT,CASSGGSNEKLFF
.,TRBV11-1,TRBJ2-2,.,TGTGCCAGCAGCTTAGTTACCGGGGAGCTGTTTTTT,CASSLVTGELFF
.,TRBV7-9,TRBJ2-3,TRBD1,TGTGCCAGCAGCCCCAGGGGGCCTAGCACAGATACGCAGTATTTT,CASSPRGPSTDTQYF
few,TRBV5-5,TRBJ1-4,TRBD1,TGTGCCAGCAGCTTTGGAACAGGGGGCGACGGTAATGAAAAACTGTTTTTT,CASSFGTGGDGNEKLFF
.,TRBV6-1,TRBJ2-1,.,TGTGCCAGCAGTGGGTACAGGGACACTAGCTCCTACAATGAGCAGTTCTTC,CASSGYRDTSSYNEQFF
.,TRBV14,TRBJ2-3,.,TGTGCCAGCAGCTTGAGTATGGGGGGCCTTAGAGATACGCAGTATTTT,CASSLSMGGLRDTQYF
.,TRBV28,TRBJ1-2,.,TGTGCCAGCAGTCCGCCTCGTCCGACGGGTAACTATGGCTACACCTTC,CASSPPRPTGNYGYTF
.,TRBV6-1,TRBJ2-3,TRBD2,TGTGCCAGCAGTGGGAGAGAGACTAGCGCTCACACAGATACGCAGTATTTT,CASSGRETSAHTDTQYF
.,TRBV7-9,TRBJ1-5,.,TGTGCCAGCAGCCCAATACAGGAAAATCAGCCCCAGCATTTT,CASSPIQENQPQHF